The source of this T cell receptor (beta chain) is a study of blood T cells in healthy people across ages. Study results and caveats: Any conclusive comparison of naive versus antigen-experienced cells was prevented by using unsorted PBMCs.

Drawn from each donor were 7.5 to 10 milliliters of peripheral blood. Trimming cost V 5 bases and J 11 bases, with 21 bases left between them. Germline loops: CDR1 MNHEY, CDR2 SMNVEV (reference sequence). The CDR3 contains 14 residues. The use of a sample-barcoded 5' primer and a J-beta primer mix characterized a second PCR of roughly 6 to 11 cycles. No fewer than 3 million CDR3-containing paired-end reads came from each sample. TCRdb ran MiXCR on the 5' RACE reads and lists one entry per CDR3 protein. This repertoire shows approximately 1.5 million distinct CDR3 sequences, less than 45% found once; its top ten account for more than 4%. Only a few counts were recorded for this clonotype. The antigen remains undetermined.

The rearrangement joins TRBV27 to TRBJ1-1, with a possible D match to TRBD1 (5 bases). The TCR comes from a woman aged 18-35 years in good health. The sample was blood. The CDR3 reads CASSHSDRAKGAFF. CDR3 DNA: TGTGCCAGCAGTCACTCGGACCGGGCCAAGGGGGCTTTCTTT.